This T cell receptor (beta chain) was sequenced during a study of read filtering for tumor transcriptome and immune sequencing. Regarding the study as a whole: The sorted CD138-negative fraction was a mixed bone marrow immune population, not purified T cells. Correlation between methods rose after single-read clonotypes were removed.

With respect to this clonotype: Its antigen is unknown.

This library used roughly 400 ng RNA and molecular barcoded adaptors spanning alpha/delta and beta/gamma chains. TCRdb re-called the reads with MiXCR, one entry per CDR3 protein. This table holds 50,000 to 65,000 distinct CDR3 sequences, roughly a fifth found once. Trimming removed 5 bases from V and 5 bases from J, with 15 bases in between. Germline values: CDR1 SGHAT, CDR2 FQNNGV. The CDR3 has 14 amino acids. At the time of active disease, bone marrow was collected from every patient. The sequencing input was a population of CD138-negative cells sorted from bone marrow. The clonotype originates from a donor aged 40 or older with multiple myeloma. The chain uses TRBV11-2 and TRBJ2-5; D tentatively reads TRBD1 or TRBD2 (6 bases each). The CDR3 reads CASSLPGGWETQYF. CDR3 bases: TGTGCCAGCAGCCTCCCCGGGGGCTGGGAGACCCAGTACTTC.